A single sample is the source of the 5 T cell receptor beta chains below, sequenced in a study of human T cells and chemical hapten exposure. The time point: patch test 1, 2 weeks after DPC sensitization. The sample's treatment: therapeutic diphenylcyclopropenone sensitization with weekly scalp DPC. TCRdb used MiXCR to reprocess the RACE reads, holding one entry per CDR3 protein. This table holds 75,000 to 95,000 distinct CDR3 sequences, roughly 12% found once. Sample: whole blood, taken in connection with sensitization to the hapten diphenylcyclopropenone (DPC). The receptors come from a woman aged 55-69 years with alopecia areata. Some clones in this sample may be carry-over from other donors' samples.

This clonotype appeared many times. V is TRBV5-1 and J is TRBJ1-1; 8 bases are a match to TRBD1. V shed 4 bases and J 11 bases; nucleotides not matched to a gene: 10. Germline V CDR1 and CDR2: SGHRS, YFSETQ. There are 13 residues in the CDR3. The CDR3 is CASSPSGTGYAFF. The CDR3 nucleotides are TGCGCCAGCAGCCCATCCGGGACAGGCTACGCTTTCTTT.

This clonotype was observed many times. The V call is TRBV9, the J call TRBJ2-6; perhaps D is TRBD1 or TRBD2 (5 bases each). The germline V gene encodes CDR1 SGDLS and CDR2 YYNGEE. The CDR3 has 18 amino acids. Trimming stripped 7 bases from V and 2 bases from J, with 22 bases between. The CDR3 nucleotides are TGTGCCAGCGGACCAATGGCAGGGCGAGGGCCTGGGGCCAACGTCCTGACTTTC. Amino acids: CASGPMAGRGPGANVLTF.

The J gene is TRBJ2-3, the V gene TRBV20-1, with D perhaps assigned TRBD1 or TRBD2 (5 bases each). In germline, CDR1 is DFQATT, CDR2 SNEGSKA (reference sequence). V was pared by 3 bases and J by 4 bases, with 17 bases between. The CDR3 runs 15 residues. The CDR3 loop is CSASSGAALSDTQYF. In nucleotides, the CDR3 is TGCAGTGCTAGTTCCGGGGCGGCCCTGTCAGATACGCAGTATTTT.

The chain is built from TRBV5-1 and TRBJ2-5, with 8 bases fitting TRBD2. Germline-derived CDR1 and CDR2 are SGHRS and YFSETQ. Trimming took 4 bases from V and 5 from J; bases not matched to a gene: 7. The CDR3 sequence is 14 residues long. This CDR3 reads CASSKGTRRETQYF. CDR3 coding DNA: TGCGCCAGCAGCAAGGGGACTAGAAGGGAGACCCAGTACTTC.

This clonotype was detected ten times or more. The rearrangement links TRBV18 to TRBJ1-4; D not resolved. Trimming removed 2 bases at V and 3 bases at J, with 13 bases between. The CDR3 runs to 16 residues. Germline-derived CDR1 and CDR2 are KGHSH and LQKENI. Here the CDR3 DNA reads TGTGCCAGCTCACCAGAGATACGGGCCGCTAATGAAAAACTGTTTTTT. It specifies CASSPEIRAANEKLFF.